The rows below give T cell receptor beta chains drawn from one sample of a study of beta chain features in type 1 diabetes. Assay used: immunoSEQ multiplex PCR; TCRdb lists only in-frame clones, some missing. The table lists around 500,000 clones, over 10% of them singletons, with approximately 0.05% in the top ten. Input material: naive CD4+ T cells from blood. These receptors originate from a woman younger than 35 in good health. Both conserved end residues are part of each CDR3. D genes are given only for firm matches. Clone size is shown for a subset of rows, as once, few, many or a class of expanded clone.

CDR3 DNA: TGTGCCAGCAGCCCGGACTGGACGGGTCGCGATGAGCAGTTCTTC
CDR3 protein: CASSPDWTGRDEQFF
J gene: TRBJ2-1
V gene: TRBV7-9
D gene: -
clone size: few

CDR3 DNA: TGTGCCAGCAGAGAAGGGCGGGACAGCCTTGACGAGCAGTTCTTC
CDR3 protein: CASREGRDSLDEQFF
J gene: TRBJ2-1
V gene: TRBV7-9
D gene: -
clone size: few

CDR3 DNA: TGTGCCAGCAGCCAGAGCCGGACCCATACCTACGAGCAGTACTTC
CDR3 protein: CASSQSRTHTYEQYF
J gene: TRBJ2-7
V gene: TRBV4-2
D gene: -
clone size: -

CDR3 DNA: TGTGCCTGGACCAGGGTTCGGGACGAGCAGTACTTC
CDR3 protein: CAWTRVRDEQYF
J gene: TRBJ2-7
V gene: TRBV30
D gene: -
clone size: -

CDR3 DNA: TGTGCCAGCATTGGGACCTGGCACAATGAGCAGTTCTTC
CDR3 protein: CASIGTWHNEQFF
J gene: TRBJ2-1
V gene: TRBV2
D gene: -
clone size: few

CDR3 DNA: TGTGCCAGCAGCTTAGGTTCGTCAGGATTGGAGACCCAGTACTTC
CDR3 protein: CASSLGSSGLETQYF
J gene: TRBJ2-5
V gene: TRBV7-9
D gene: -
clone size: -

CDR3 DNA: TGTGCCTGGAGTGGGACCGGGACAATAGGCACAGATACGCAGTATTTT
CDR3 protein: CAWSGTGTIGTDTQYF
J gene: TRBJ2-3
V gene: TRBV30
D gene: -
clone size: few

CDR3 DNA: TGTGCCAGCAGCCCAAGCTCTGGGGCCAACGTCCTGACTTTC
CDR3 protein: CASSPSSGANVLTF
J gene: TRBJ2-6
V gene: TRBV7-9
D gene: -
clone size: few

CDR3 DNA: TGTGCCAGCAGCTTGTCTAGCCTGAACAATGAGCAGTTCTTC
CDR3 protein: CASSLSSLNNEQFF
J gene: TRBJ2-1
V gene: TRBV7-9
D gene: -
clone size: -

CDR3 DNA: TGTGCTAGTGCCCTGGGACTAACTCAAGAGACCCAGTACTTC
CDR3 protein: CASALGLTQETQYF
J gene: TRBJ2-5
V gene: TRBV12-5
D gene: TRBD2
clone size: -

CDR3 DNA: TGCGCCAGCAGCCCGGAGGGGGTCCCGCAGTATTTT
CDR3 protein: CASSPEGVPQYF
J gene: TRBJ2-3
V gene: TRBV5-1
D gene: -
clone size: few

CDR3 DNA: TGTGCCAGCAGCTTGAGGGCAGGGGGAGAGACCCAGTACTTC
CDR3 protein: CASSLRAGGETQYF
J gene: TRBJ2-5
V gene: TRBV5-4
D gene: TRBD1
clone size: few

CDR3 DNA: TGCAGCGTCCGGGGGACTAGCGGAGCCAACACAGATACGCAGTATTTT
CDR3 protein: CSVRGTSGANTDTQYF
J gene: TRBJ2-3
V gene: TRBV29-1
D gene: TRBD2
clone size: few

CDR3 DNA: TGTGCCAGCAGCTCAGGGACAGGGGGAGCCTACGAGCAGTACTTC
CDR3 protein: CASSSGTGGAYEQYF
J gene: TRBJ2-7
V gene: TRBV11-3
D gene: TRBD1
clone size: -

CDR3 DNA: TGTGCCAGCAGCGTAGGTGGGGGATCCCCCACAGATACGCAGTATTTT
CDR3 protein: CASSVGGGSPTDTQYF
J gene: TRBJ2-3
V gene: TRBV25-1
D gene: -
clone size: -

CDR3 DNA: TGTGCCAGCAGTGAGGGACTAGCGGGGGGGGATACGCAGTATTTT
CDR3 protein: CASSEGLAGGDTQYF
J gene: TRBJ2-3
V gene: TRBV25-1
D gene: TRBD2
clone size: few

CDR3 DNA: TGTGCCAGCAGCGTGGACAGGGCGGGCAATCAGCCCCAGCATTTT
CDR3 protein: CASSVDRAGNQPQHF
J gene: TRBJ1-5
V gene: TRBV2
D gene: TRBD1
clone size: few

CDR3 DNA: TGTGCCAGCAGCTCCTTTCGGTACACAGATACGCAGTATTTT
CDR3 protein: CASSSFRYTDTQYF
J gene: TRBJ2-3
V gene: TRBV7-3
D gene: -
clone size: few

CDR3 DNA: TGTGCCAGCAGCTTAGAGCCCGTTCAGGACTCTGAAGCTTTCTTT
CDR3 protein: CASSLEPVQDSEAFF
J gene: TRBJ1-1
V gene: TRBV11-2
D gene: -
clone size: -

CDR3 DNA: TGTGCCAGCAGCAAAGACCCGAGGGAGACCCAGTACTTC
CDR3 protein: CASSKDPRETQYF
J gene: TRBJ2-5
V gene: TRBV11-1
D gene: -
clone size: few

CDR3 DNA: TGTGCCTGGAGTGGGGGCGGGCACTACGAGCAGTACTTC
CDR3 protein: CAWSGGGHYEQYF
J gene: TRBJ2-7
V gene: TRBV30
D gene: -
clone size: -

CDR3 DNA: TGTGCCAGCGGTTCTCAGGGTAAGGGCAATCAGCCCCAGCATTTT
CDR3 protein: CASGSQGKGNQPQHF
J gene: TRBJ1-5
V gene: TRBV25-1
D gene: -
clone size: few

CDR3 DNA: TGTGCCAGCAGCCAAGATGGGGTAAGCACAGATACGCAGTATTTT
CDR3 protein: CASSQDGVSTDTQYF
J gene: TRBJ2-3
V gene: TRBV4-2
D gene: -
clone size: few

CDR3 DNA: TGTGCCAGCAGACAGGGGGCCGCAGATACGCAGTATTTT
CDR3 protein: CASRQGAADTQYF
J gene: TRBJ2-3
V gene: TRBV27
D gene: TRBD1
clone size: once

CDR3 DNA: TGCGCCAGCAGCCCCTCCCAAGAGACCCAGTACTTC
CDR3 protein: CASSPSQETQYF
J gene: TRBJ2-5
V gene: TRBV5-1
D gene: -
clone size: -